These T cell receptor beta chains were read from a single sample in a study of OX40 agonist ivuxolimab in advanced cancers. The protocol was immunoSEQ multiplex PCR, while the TCRdb copy is restricted to in-frame clones and leaves out a portion. The sample yields about 26,000 clones, 76% seen once. Sequences were derived from CD4+ or CD8+ T cells sorted from blood, sampled in a trial of the OX40 agonist ivuxolimab. The receptors stem from an adult with an advanced solid tumor such as melanoma, head and neck, liver or kidney cancer. Both conserved end residues are part of each CDR3. Each record gives: V gene, D gene, clone size, J gene, CDR3 DNA, CDR3 protein. D genes are given only for firm matches. Clone size is not always given. Where it is, it says once, few, many or a class for expanded clones.

V gene: TRBV19
D gene: TRBD1
clone size: NA
J gene: TRBJ1-4
CDR3 DNA: TGTGCCAGTAGTACTCTACAGGGGGCTGATGAAAAACTGTTTTTT
CDR3 protein: CASSTLQGADEKLFF

V gene: TRBV7-3
D gene: NA
clone size: once
J gene: TRBJ2-3
CDR3 DNA: TGTGCCAGCAGCTTAGGGGGGTATGGCGATACGCAGTATTTT
CDR3 protein: CASSLGGYGDTQYF

V gene: TRBV5-6
D gene: NA
clone size: medium-sized
J gene: TRBJ1-2
CDR3 DNA: TGTGCCACTACCAGAGGAGCCGAGTCATCTGGCTACACCTTC
CDR3 protein: CATTRGAESSGYTF

V gene: TRBV7-7
D gene: NA
clone size: NA
J gene: TRBJ1-2
CDR3 DNA: TGTGCCAGCAGCTTAGCGGGATCAAAAAGGACTTCCCGCTTC
CDR3 protein: CASSLAGSKRTSRF

V gene: TRBV19
D gene: NA
clone size: NA
J gene: TRBJ2-7
CDR3 DNA: TGTGCCAGTAGCAGGACCCGACGGACCTACGAGCAGTACTTC
CDR3 protein: CASSRTRRTYEQYF

V gene: TRBV7-9
D gene: NA
clone size: few
J gene: TRBJ1-2
CDR3 DNA: TGTGCCAGCAGCCCCCAGAACTATGGCTACACCTTC
CDR3 protein: CASSPQNYGYTF

V gene: TRBV20-1
D gene: NA
clone size: NA
J gene: TRBJ2-3
CDR3 DNA: TGCAGTGCTCTCGAGTGGGATACGCAGTATTTT
CDR3 protein: CSALEWDTQYF

V gene: TRBV6-1
D gene: NA
clone size: NA
J gene: TRBJ2-5
CDR3 DNA: TGTGCCAGCAGTGGGGCCAGTCGTGGGGAAGAGACCCAGTACTTC
CDR3 protein: CASSGASRGEETQYF

V gene: TRBV7-9
D gene: NA
clone size: NA
J gene: TRBJ2-1
CDR3 DNA: TGTGCCAGCAGCTCAACTTACGGGACACAATACAATGAGCAGTTCTTC
CDR3 protein: CASSSTYGTQYNEQFF

V gene: TRBV6-6
D gene: TRBD1
clone size: few
J gene: TRBJ2-7
CDR3 DNA: TGTGCCAGCACCACCGGGACAGTTTACGAGCAGTACTTC
CDR3 protein: CASTTGTVYEQYF

V gene: TRBV29-1
D gene: NA
clone size: NA
J gene: TRBJ2-7
CDR3 DNA: TGCAGCGTTGAAGATTCCTACGAGCAGTACTTC
CDR3 protein: CSVEDSYEQYF

V gene: TRBV5-4
D gene: NA
clone size: NA
J gene: TRBJ2-5
CDR3 DNA: TGTGCCAGCAGCTACGGACAGATACAAGAGACCCAGTACTTC
CDR3 protein: CASSYGQIQETQYF

V gene: TRBV6-5
D gene: NA
clone size: NA
J gene: TRBJ2-7
CDR3 DNA: TGTGCCAGCAGTTACTCGGGTGACTCAATTAGGCAATTGTACTTC
CDR3 protein: CASSYSGDSIRQLYF

V gene: TRBV6-6
D gene: TRBD1
clone size: NA
J gene: TRBJ1-2
CDR3 DNA: TGTGCCAGCAGTTATGAGGGGGCTGGGGTACGCTACACCTTC
CDR3 protein: CASSYEGAGVRYTF

V gene: TRBV14
D gene: NA
clone size: NA
J gene: TRBJ1-6
CDR3 DNA: TGTGCCAGCAGCCAATCGACCGCTGGCTCCTATAATTCACCCCTCCACTTT
CDR3 protein: CASSQSTAGSYNSPLHF

V gene: TRBV21-1
D gene: NA
clone size: once
J gene: TRBJ1-5
CDR3 DNA: TGTGCCAGCAGCAAAGGGGCCCATCAGCCCCAGCATTTT
CDR3 protein: CASSKGAHQPQHF

V gene: TRBV7-2
D gene: TRBD2
clone size: NA
J gene: TRBJ2-3
CDR3 DNA: TGTGCCAGCAGCTCCAGGCGGGGGGGCATAGATACGCAGTATTTT
CDR3 protein: CASSSRRGGIDTQYF

V gene: TRBV18
D gene: NA
clone size: NA
J gene: TRBJ2-2
CDR3 DNA: TGTGCCAGCTCTCCACAGGGAACCGGGGAGCTGTTTTTT
CDR3 protein: CASSPQGTGELFF

V gene: TRBV7-6
D gene: NA
clone size: NA
J gene: TRBJ2-5
CDR3 DNA: TGTGCCAGCAGCTCGCGCCGCTCCGAAGAGACCCAGTACTTC
CDR3 protein: CASSSRRSEETQYF

V gene: TRBV5-5
D gene: NA
clone size: once
J gene: TRBJ1-2
CDR3 DNA: TGTGCCAGCAGCTCATGGGGATATGGCTACACCTTC
CDR3 protein: CASSSWGYGYTF

V gene: TRBV11-2
D gene: TRBD2
clone size: NA
J gene: TRBJ2-7
CDR3 DNA: TGTGCCAGCAGCTTTACCCCCGGGACTAGTTACCGCGAGCAGTACTTC
CDR3 protein: CASSFTPGTSYREQYF

V gene: TRBV5-6
D gene: NA
clone size: medium-sized
J gene: TRBJ2-4
CDR3 DNA: TGTGCCAGCAGCTTGACTCAGACCAAAAACATTCAGTACTTC
CDR3 protein: CASSLTQTKNIQYF

V gene: TRBV5-1
D gene: NA
clone size: few
J gene: TRBJ1-4
CDR3 DNA: TGCGCCAGCAGCTTGGTCGGACGGGGGGCCCGTGAAAAACTGTTTTTT
CDR3 protein: CASSLVGRGAREKLFF

V gene: TRBV4-1
D gene: NA
clone size: NA
J gene: TRBJ2-7
CDR3 DNA: TGCGCCAGCAGCCAAAAGTCACAGGGTGCTTACGAGCAGTACTTC
CDR3 protein: CASSQKSQGAYEQYF

V gene: TRBV5-6
D gene: NA
clone size: NA
J gene: TRBJ2-3
CDR3 DNA: TGTGCCAGCAGCGTCCCGGTTTCGGATACGCAGTATTTT
CDR3 protein: CASSVPVSDTQYF

V gene: TRBV2
D gene: NA
clone size: NA
J gene: TRBJ2-1
CDR3 DNA: TGTGCCAGCAGTTATATGTGGGATGAGCAGTTCTTC
CDR3 protein: CASSYMWDEQFF